This T cell receptor (beta chain) was identified in a study of blood T cells in healthy people across ages. Overall study findings and caveats: Diversity estimated from one million T cells was considered an underestimate.

The V end lost 0 bases, the J end lost 8 bases, and 15 bases lay between the germline ends. This CDR3 has 15 residues. Germline CDR1 SGHRS, CDR2 YFSETQ. This clonotype was found a few times. The target antigen is unknown. The second PCR ran about 6 to 12 cycles with a sample-barcoded 5' primer and J-beta primers. TCRdb itself ran the 5' RACE reads through MiXCR, one entry per CDR3 protein. There are 1.5 million to 2 million distinct CDR3 sequences in the sample; 49% occur only once, and 2.1% lies in the top ten. The TCR sequence derives from a woman aged 40 to 50 in good health. The material sequenced was blood. The gene calls are TRBV5-1 and TRBJ2-1, with D possibly being TRBD1 (5 bases). CDR3 in DNA: TGCGCCAGCAGCTTGGGAGACAAAAGGGGCCATGAGCAGTTCTTC. Translation: CASSLGDKRGHEQFF.